Each of the 7 T cell receptor beta chains below was sequenced from the same sample in a study of shared clonotypes between healthy human individuals. Here immunoSEQ multiplex PCR was the method, and the copy in TCRdb shows in-frame clones only, minus some. The sample consists of about half a million clones, 79% of them appearing once. The material sequenced was PBMCs. These receptors all stem from a woman aged 40 to 50 in good health. Some clones in this sample may be carry-over from other donors' samples.

The V gene is TRBV10-3, the J gene TRBJ1-1; 7 nucleotides line up with TRBD1. Germline values: CDR1 ENHRY, CDR2 SYGVKD. This CDR3 is built from 14 residues. V shed 0 bases and J 10 bases; nucleotides not matched to a gene: 8. The CDR3, as DNA: TGTGCCATCAGTGAGTCCGGCAGGGGGGATTCAGCTTTCTTT. Its protein is CAISESGRGDSAFF.

In this sample, this clone turned up a few times. The chain carries TRBV10-3 and TRBJ2-1; 13 bases fit TRBD2. CDR3 size: 21 residues. From germline, CDR1 is ENHRY and CDR2 SYGVKD. Germline trimming cut 2 bases from V and 7 bases from J; bases unmatched to any gene: 20. The CDR3 DNA sequence: TGTGCCATCAGTGAGCCGCCACCAAGTACTAGCGGGAGGGCCTTGAGGAATGAGCAGTTCTTC. Translation gives CAISEPPPSTSGRALRNEQFF.

This clone was detected once. The chain is built from TRBV19 and TRBJ2-1; 9 positions agree with TRBD1. The CDR3 extends over 16 amino acids. With V trimmed by 6 bases and J by 3 bases, 9 bases remained unmatched. Germline CDR1 LNHDA, CDR2 SQIVND (reference sequence). Here the CDR3 DNA reads TGTGCCAGTAGGACGGCCGGGACAGGGTTCTACAATGAGCAGTTCTTC. Its translation: CASRTAGTGFYNEQFF.

The chain couples TRBV6-5 to TRBJ2-7; 8 nucleotides line up with TRBD1. The CDR3 is made up of 12 amino acids. CDR1 is MNHEY, CDR2 SVGAGI, per germline. V lost 6 bases, J lost 5 bases, and 3 bases stayed unmatched. The CDR3 region has the DNA TGTGCCAGCAGACAGGGGGTCAACGAGCAGTACTTC. Protein sequence: CASRQGVNEQYF.

On this clone itself: This sample also contains other DNA sequences that code for the same CDR3. The V call is TRBV7-6, the J call TRBJ2-5, with 7 bases that match TRBD1. Per germline, CDR1 SGHVS and CDR2 FNYEAQ. The CDR3 has 14 residues. With V trimmed by 5 bases and J by 5 bases, 8 bases remained unmatched. This chain's CDR3 is CASSLQQGSETQYF. DNA for the CDR3: TGTGCCAGCAGCCTTCAACAGGGGTCGGAGACCCAGTACTTC.

V and J are TRBV5-4 and TRBJ2-2; 8 bases fit TRBD2. The CDR3 extends over 17 amino acids. V dropped 4 bases and J dropped 3; count of bases not matched to a gene: 11. Germline values: CDR1 SGHNT, CDR2 YYREEE (reference sequence). CDR3 amino acids: CASSHGVAGWDTGELFF. The DNA for the CDR3 is TGTGCCAGCAGCCACGGTGTAGCGGGATGGGACACCGGGGAGCTGTTTTTT.

The rearrangement uses TRBV10-1 and TRBJ2-2, with 10 bases lining up with TRBD2. The length of the CDR3 is 14 residues. The germline V gene has CDR1 WNHNN and CDR2 SYGVQD (reference sequence). V was pared by 10 bases and J by 1 base, with 3 bases of the junction left unmatched. The CDR3 spells CATRTSGNTGELFF. CDR3 in DNA: TGCGCCACCAGGACTAGCGGGAACACCGGGGAGCTGTTTTTT.